A single sample is the source of the 27 T cell receptor beta chains below, sequenced in a study of shared clonotypes between healthy human individuals. As defined, naive CD8 cells were CD45RO-negative and positively selected for CCR7, with terminally differentiated effector memory CD45RA+ cells excluded. The table came from immunoSEQ multiplex PCR; TCRdb's copy has only in-frame clones and leaves some out. The sample includes approximately 2,200,000 clones, around 93% seen only once; the top ten take 1.5% to 2%. The specimen was naive CD8+ T cells from PBMCs. The source of these receptors is a man in his late teens or twenties in good health. Some clones in this sample may be carry-over from other donors' samples.

The chain links TRBV6-1 to TRBJ2-5; 12 bases are a match to TRBD2. The CDR3 loop spans 16 amino acids. V was pared by 4 bases and J by 4 bases, with 7 bases of the junction left unmatched. The germline V gene encodes CDR1 MNHNS and CDR2 SASEGT. Written as DNA, the CDR3 is TGTGCCAGCAGTGTGTGGACTAGCGGGGACGGAGAGACCCAGTACTTC. It yields the protein CASSVWTSGDGETQYF.

Turning to this clone: The junction shows a germline mismatch at one end, possibly a read error. V gene TRBV6-1 combines with J gene TRBJ2-3, with a possible D match to TRBD1 (6 bases). Germline V gene data show CDR1 as MNHNS and CDR2 as SASEGT. The CDR3 runs to 16 residues. CDR3 bases: TGTGCCAGCAGCGAAGGGGGAGCCACTAGCACAGATACGCAGTATTTT. This translates into CASSEGGATSTDTQYF.

Details on this clone: A much larger clone lies a single base off, so this may be a read error. This sample also contains other DNA sequences that code for the same CDR3. The gene calls are TRBV19 and TRBJ2-2; no firm D call. The ends were cut back, 9 bases at V and 2 bases at J, with 7 bases in the middle. Germline CDR1 is LNHDA and CDR2 is SQIVND (reference sequence). The CDR3 is 12 amino acids. The CDR3 nucleotides are TGTGCCAGCAGAGTTAACACCGGGGAGCTGTTTTTT. This encodes CASRVNTGELFF.

V usage is TRBV27 and J usage is TRBJ2-2; 9 positions agree with TRBD1. The trim removed 7 bases at V and 5 bases at J, leaving 8 bases unmatched. The CDR3 is made up of 15 amino acids. The germline CDR1 and CDR2 sequences are MNHEY and SMNVEV (reference sequence). The CDR3 coding sequence is TGTGCCAGCACCTCGGGACAGGGTTGGACCGGGGAGCTGTTTTTT. Amino acids: CASTSGQGWTGELFF.

The chain joins TRBV7-9 to TRBJ2-1; 8 positions agree with TRBD2. The CDR3 consists of 15 residues. The J segment lost 8 bases and the V segment lost 5 bases, leaving 11 bases of the junction unmatched. CDR1 and CDR2 from the germline V gene are SEHNR and FQNEAQ (reference sequence). The CDR3 spells CASSATSGRSHEQFF. CDR3 sequence (DNA): TGTGCCAGCAGCGCTACTAGCGGTCGGAGCCATGAGCAGTTCTTC.

V gene TRBV11-2 combines with J gene TRBJ2-7; the D is unclear. The CDR3 extends over 11 amino acids. The V gene's germline CDR1 is SGHAT and CDR2 FQNNGV. V dropped 0 bases and J dropped 6 bases, with 3 bases sitting between them. The CDR3 DNA reads as TGTGCCAGCAGCTTAGAGCCCGAGCAGTACTTC. This codes for CASSLEPEQYF.

The chain carries TRBV19 and TRBJ1-3, with D hard to call. Germline CDR1 is LNHDA and CDR2 is SQIVND (reference sequence). Between the trimmed V and J ends, which lost 5 bases and 4 bases, there was a span of 6 bases. The CDR3 totals 12 residues. The CDR3 coding sequence is TGTGCCAGTAGTGTGCCCGGAAACACCATATATTTT. This sequence encodes CASSVPGNTIYF.

The J gene is TRBJ2-7, the V gene TRBV5-1; D unclear. The germline gives CDR1 SGHRS, CDR2 YFSETQ. V lost 9 bases and J 3 bases, leaving 19 bases between the germline ends. The CDR3 extends over 14 amino acids. CDR3 nucleotide sequence: TGCGCCACCACTCCAGACGGTCAACTCTACGAGCAGTACTTC. It translates to CATTPDGQLYEQYF.

As DNA, the CDR3 is TGTGCCAGCAGCCCCGGACAGGGGAACAGGTACGAGCAGTACTTC. This codes for CASSPGQGNRYEQYF. The chain combines TRBV7-7 with TRBJ2-7, with 9 nucleotides matching TRBD1. The germline gives CDR1 SSHAT, CDR2 FNYEAQ (reference sequence). Trimming took 5 bases from V and 4 from J; bases not matched to a gene: 9. This CDR3 has 15 residues.

This chain uses TRBV7-8 with TRBJ2-2; 9 bases are a match to TRBD1. CDR1 is SGHVS and CDR2 is FQNEAQ in the germline V gene. The junction had 9 bases not matched to a gene; V was cut back by 8 bases and J by 5 bases. This CDR3 is built from 15 residues. Here the CDR3 reads CASFHRDRVTGELFF. CDR3 bases: TGTGCCAGCTTCCACCGGGACAGGGTGACCGGGGAGCTGTTTTTT.

The chain employs TRBV27 and TRBJ2-7, with TRBD2 identical over 10 bases. CDR3 length: 16 residues. With V trimmed by 5 bases and J by 3 bases, 10 bases remained unmatched. Germline V gene data show CDR1 as MNHEY and CDR2 as SMNVEV (reference sequence). The CDR3 nucleotides are TGTGCCAGCAGTCTCACATCTAGCGGGAGTCGCTACGAGCAGTACTTC. Protein sequence: CASSLTSSGSRYEQYF.

J is TRBJ1-1 and V is TRBV28; 7 bases are a match to TRBD1. CDR1 is MDHEN and CDR2 is SYDVKM in the germline V gene. This CDR3 spans 15 amino acids. Unmatched junction bases numbered 4, after V lost 3 bases and J lost 0 bases. CDR3 sequence: CASSFDRDLNTEAFF. DNA of the CDR3: TGTGCCAGCAGTTTTGACAGGGACTTGAACACTGAAGCTTTCTTT.

The chain carries TRBV7-2 and TRBJ2-6, with D maybe TRBD2 (6 bases). The CDR3 consists of 16 residues. CDR1 is SGHTA and CDR2 is FQGNSA in the germline V gene. The V end was cut by 3 bases, the J end by 3 bases, with 12 bases between. The CDR3 region is CASSFWTIGGANVLTF. Written as DNA, the CDR3 is TGTGCCAGCAGCTTTTGGACTATTGGTGGGGCCAACGTCCTGACTTTC.

The chain uses TRBV15 and TRBJ2-1; TRBD2 might be the D (5 bases). V lost 5 bases and J 10 bases, leaving 15 bases between the germline ends. The CDR3 runs to 13 residues. Germline assignment: CDR1 LNHNV and CDR2 YYDKDF (reference sequence). The CDR3 DNA reads TGTGCCACCAGCCTGTCAATATCGGGGGAGCAGTTCTTC. Protein: CATSLSISGEQFF.

J is TRBJ2-3 and V is TRBV4-3; D possibly corresponds to TRBD1 (6 bases). V gave up 4 bases and J gave up 5 bases, with 19 bases separating them. The germline gives CDR1 LGHNA, CDR2 YSLEER. The CDR3 is made up of 16 amino acids. The CDR3 region is CASSPSGAGVIDTQYF. Here the CDR3 DNA reads TGCGCCAGCAGCCCTTCAGGGGCAGGGGTGATAGATACGCAGTATTTT.

The genes are TRBV19 and TRBJ2-1; tentatively, D is TRBD1 or TRBD2 (5 bases each). There are 15 residues in the CDR3. V was pared by 6 bases and J by 4 bases, with 16 bases between. Germline V gene sequence: CDR1 LNHDA, CDR2 SQIVND (reference sequence). The CDR3 DNA reads TGTGCCAGTAGATATCGGGGACCTTTTTACAATGAGCAGTTCTTC. Protein sequence: CASRYRGPFYNEQFF.

V usage is TRBV5-1 and J usage is TRBJ2-7, with 9 bases identical to TRBD1. J gave up 4 bases and V 2 bases, and 4 bases lay outside the gene matches. This CDR3 spans 14 amino acids. CDR1 is SGHRS and CDR2 is YFSETQ in the germline V gene. CDR3 protein: CASSFGTGIYEQYF. The CDR3 DNA is TGCGCCAGCAGCTTTGGGACAGGGATATACGAGCAGTACTTC. Variable domain in full (rest from reference TRBV5-1 and TRBJ2-7): KAGVTQTPRYLIKTRGQQVTLSCSPISGHRSVSWYQQTPGQGLQFLFEYFSETQRNKGNFPGRFSGRQFSNSRSEMNVSTLELGDSALYLCASSFGTGIYEQYFGPGTRLTVT.

The chain couples TRBV10-3 to TRBJ2-7, with 7 bases fitting TRBD1. V lost 4 bases and J lost 5; bases outside the gene matches: 35. Per the germline V gene, CDR1 is ENHRY and CDR2 is SYGVKD. CDR3 size: 23 residues. This CDR3 reads CAISGPYRHTGQERPPEGDEQYF. Here the CDR3 DNA reads TGTGCCATCAGTGGCCCCTACCGCCACACTGGACAGGAAAGACCTCCAGAAGGTGACGAGCAGTACTTC.

The rearrangement uses TRBV7-9 and TRBJ2-2; 8 nucleotides match TRBD2. The J segment lost 5 bases and the V segment lost 4 bases, leaving 12 bases of the junction unmatched. The germline V gene encodes CDR1 SEHNR and CDR2 FQNEAQ (reference sequence). CDR3 size: 17 residues. The CDR3 spells CASSSSTAGDRTGELFF. The CDR3 nucleotides read TGTGCCAGCAGCTCCTCCACAGCGGGAGATAGGACCGGGGAGCTGTTTTTT.

About this clone itself: This specimen includes other DNA sequences encoding the same CDR3. This chain joins TRBV6-4 and TRBJ1-1; D is unclear. The CDR3 has 13 residues. Trimming took off 6 bases at V and 0 bases at J, with 8 bases between the two ends. CDR1 and CDR2 (germline): MRHNA, SNTAGT. The CDR3 DNA sequence: TGTGCCAGCAGCCAGAGGTTGAACACTGAAGCTTTCTTT. Translating gives CASSQRLNTEAFF.

The rearrangement links TRBV11-2 to TRBJ2-7, with D maybe TRBD2 (6 bases). This CDR3 has 14 residues. The germline gives CDR1 SGHAT, CDR2 FQNNGV. The V gene lost 2 bases and the J gene lost 1 base, with 9 bases spanning the gap. The CDR3 loop reads CASSLWGESYEQYF. The CDR3 DNA reads TGTGCCAGCAGCTTATGGGGGGAGTCCTACGAGCAGTACTTC.

The chain is built from TRBV6-5 and TRBJ2-7; D unresolved. The CDR3 is made up of 15 amino acids. Trimming removed 0 bases from V and 5 bases from J, with 14 bases in between. The germline V gene has CDR1 MNHEY and CDR2 SVGAGI. The CDR3 region is CASSYSNIGPHEQYF. The DNA for the CDR3 is TGTGCCAGCAGTTACTCGAATATTGGGCCCCACGAGCAGTACTTC.

The V gene is TRBV9, the J gene TRBJ2-1; no firm D call. CDR1 is SGDLS and CDR2 is YYNGEE in the germline V gene. V was shortened by 0 bases and J by 9 bases, with 7 bases between the two germline ends. The CDR3 contains 12 residues. The CDR3 region has the DNA TGTGCCAGCAGCGTAGAGGTAGGTGAGCAGTTCTTC. It translates to CASSVEVGEQFF. The whole variable domain, filled in from reference TRBV9 and TRBJ2-1, reads DSGVTQTPKHLITATGQRVTLRCSPRSGDLSVYWYQQSLDQGLQFLIQYYNGEERAKGNILERFSAQQFPDLHSELNLSSLELGDSALYFCASSVEVGEQFFGPGTRLTVL.

This sequence joins TRBV28 and TRBJ2-7, with 7 bases matching TRBD2. The CDR3 has 15 amino acids. Trimming at V came to 5 bases and at J to 3 bases, leaving 10 bases not matched to a gene. Germline loops: CDR1 MDHEN, CDR2 SYDVKM. CDR3 region: CASSVWASGDYEQYF. The CDR3, as DNA: TGTGCCAGCAGTGTCTGGGCTAGCGGAGACTACGAGCAGTACTTC.

The rearrangement links TRBV27 to TRBJ2-7; D perhaps matches TRBD2 (6 bases). The CDR3 is made up of 15 amino acids. Trimming removed 8 bases at V and 0 bases at J, with 17 bases between. Germline CDR1 and CDR2: MNHEY and SMNVEV (reference sequence). The CDR3 DNA reads as TGTGCCAGCGGCCTCAGGACGGGAGTCTCCTACGAGCAGTACTTC. Translated, it gives CASGLRTGVSYEQYF.

A single count supports this clone. V is TRBV10-3 and J is TRBJ2-2, with 12 bases lining up with TRBD2. The J segment lost 7 bases and the V segment lost 2 bases, leaving 2 bases of the junction unmatched. This CDR3 has 15 residues. The germline V gene encodes CDR1 ENHRY and CDR2 SYGVKD. The CDR3 is CAISEGLAGYGELFF. The CDR3, as DNA: TGTGCCATCAGTGAGGGACTAGCGGGATACGGGGAGCTGTTTTTT.

The chain uses TRBV30 and TRBJ1-6; no definite D call. The V end lost 0 bases, the J end lost 4 bases, and 10 bases lay between the germline ends. The germline V gene encodes CDR1 GTSNPN and CDR2 SVGIG (reference sequence). This CDR3 is 15 amino acids long. CDR3 amino acids: CAWSVREVYNSPLHF. DNA of the CDR3: TGTGCCTGGAGTGTACGGGAAGTTTATAATTCACCCCTCCACTTT.